This entry describes one T cell receptor beta chain. Its antigen is not identified. The sample comes from a study of T cell responses to AZD1222 COVID-19 vaccine. Findings of the study overall: CD4 TCRs linked to vaccination spanned spike, dominating at 160-218 and 743-854. Only after the peak T cell response were repertoires sampled.

TCRdb's copy holds only in-frame clones and misses some; the assay was immunoSEQ multiplex PCR. The sample shows 95,000 to 130,000 clones, roughly 92% of them seen only once. Second doses were pooled across both intervals (about 4 or about 12 weeks). CDR1 and CDR2 (germline): SGHDN, FVKESK. Trimming took off 1 base at V and 7 bases at J, with 11 bases between the two ends. The CDR3 has 15 residues. The specimen was peripheral blood, collected 28 days after the second AZD1222 dose. The TCR was taken from an adult who received the AZD1222 COVID-19 vaccine. The V and J genes are TRBV14 and TRBJ1-6; D remains ambiguous. The CDR3 spells CASSQVWDGNSPLHF. CDR3 in DNA: TGTGCCAGCAGCCAAGTGTGGGATGGCAATTCACCCCTCCACTTT.